This TCR beta chain was sequenced in a study of beta chain features in type 1 diabetes. The sequenced template was cDNA made from the entire isolated RNA. Using immunoSEQ multiplex PCR, the repertoire was profiled, and TCRdb retains in-frame clones only, with some absent. The table includes 330,000 or so clones, 12% to 15% detected once. Sampling consisted of one heparinised blood draw per donor, averaging about 116 mL. The V and J ends lost 6 bases and 1 base respectively, with 10 bases between them. Germline V gene lookup returns CDR1 MNHEY and CDR2 SMNVEV (reference sequence). CDR3 length equals 14 residues.

Sequencing was carried out using central memory CD4+ T cells from blood. The chain uses TRBV27 and TRBJ1-5, with D possibly matching TRBD1 (5 bases). The clonotype originates from a man aged 25 to 40 in good health. CDR3 residues: CASRLEGSNQPQHF. The CDR3 DNA follows: TGTGCCAGCAGACTGGAGGGGAGCAATCAGCCCCAGCATTTT.